This T cell receptor (beta chain) was identified in a study of graft-versus-host responses after intestinal transplantation. Study information: Anti-thymocyte globulin induction, then tacrolimus and steroids for about three years, went to all recipients.

TCRdb's table, derived via immunoSEQ multiplex PCR, lists solely in-frame clones and lacks some. The sample has about 59,000 clones; around 93% are singletons. The study's findings and limits: Detection of GvH clones occurred in recipient marrow, and some had their first appearance in ileum or blood.

The V end lost 4 bases, the J end lost 5 bases, and 17 bases lay between the germline ends. Germline-derived CDR1 and CDR2 are LNHDA and SQIVND (reference sequence). The CDR3 has 15 amino acids. Worth noting for this clone: Its antigen is unknown.

Specimen: unstimulated CD4+ T cells sorted from spleen or lymph node cells, collected before transplant. This sequence joins TRBV19 and TRBJ2-5, with D possibly called TRBD1 or TRBD2 (7 bases each). This TCR was recovered from a human donor who was the organ donor for an intestinal transplant. The CDR3 reads CASSTHGAGQETQYF. DNA of the CDR3: TGTGCCAGTAGTACCCACGGAGCGGGACAGGAGACCCAGTACTTC.